The 19 T cell receptor beta chains below all came from one sample that was sequenced in a study of blood T cell repertoires in COVID-19 (dated by TCRdb to the early 2020s). The library relied on the immunoSEQ multiplex PCR assay. The table comes from immuneACCESS by way of TCRdb, which keeps in-frame sequences with V and J called. Part of the clones is missing from these tables; in studies checked, under half for an unresolved V gene and the rest for unknown reasons. The sample includes a few hundred thousand clones, with approximately 92% observed a single time. In total, the top ten clones hold roughly 5% of the sample. The sequencing input was peripheral blood. Source of these receptors: a woman aged 40 to 50 who had recovered from COVID-19.

The chain is built from TRBV5-6 and TRBJ2-7; 9 bases match TRBD1. The junction had 8 bases not matched to a gene; V was cut back by 4 bases and J by 3 bases. This CDR3 comprises 15 residues. Germline-derived CDR1 and CDR2 are SGHDT and YYEEEE. DNA of the CDR3: TGTGCCAGCAGCCGCCCCGGGACAGGGAGCTACGAGCAGTACGTC. Amino acid sequence: CASSRPGTGSYEQYV.

This clone was counted only a few times. This chain links TRBV28 with TRBJ1-1; possibly TRBD1 for D (6 bases). Germline CDR1 is MDHEN and CDR2 is SYDVKM. Trimming took off 8 bases at V and 4 bases at J, with 14 bases between the two ends. The CDR3 is made up of 13 amino acids. As DNA, the CDR3 is TGTGCCAGCGGGGGACACCAGGGCACTGAAGCTTTCTTT. This gives the protein CASGGHQGTEAFF. The entire variable domain, with the rest obtained from reference TRBV28 and TRBJ1-1, is as follows: DVKVTQSSRYLVKRTGEKVFLECVQDMDHENMFWYRQDPGLGLRLIYFSYDVKMKEKGDIPEGYSVSREKKERFSLILESASTNQTSMYLCASGGHQGTEAFFGQGTRLTVV.

The CDR3 region has the DNA TGTGCCAAGATAGATCAGACAGGCGTGAACACTGAAGCTTTCTTT. Encoded protein: CAKIDQTGVNTEAFF. This chain joins TRBV27 and TRBJ1-1; D is possibly TRBD1 (6 bases). The length of the CDR3 is 15 residues. The ends were cut back, 10 bases at V and 0 bases at J, with 18 bases in the middle. Germline loops: CDR1 MNHEY, CDR2 SMNVEV (reference sequence).

J is TRBJ2-2 and V is TRBV19, with D possibly matching TRBD2 (6 bases). CDR1 and CDR2 (germline): LNHDA, SQIVND (reference sequence). Trimming pared 3 bases from V and 0 bases from J, leaving 17 bases between. The CDR3 is 18 amino acids. The CDR3 loop is CASSMGGQRSANTGELFF. CDR3 nucleotide sequence: TGTGCCAGTAGTATGGGAGGTCAACGCTCCGCGAACACCGGGGAGCTGTTTTTT.

The CDR3 region has the DNA TGTGCCAGCTACCGAGGACAGGGGACTTACAATGAGCAGTTCTTC. It yields the protein CASYRGQGTYNEQFF. The V call is TRBV18, the J call TRBJ2-1; 9 nucleotides match TRBD1. Germline V lookup: CDR1 KGHSH, CDR2 LQKENI. This CDR3 is built from 15 residues. Germline trimming cut 7 bases from V and 4 bases from J; bases unmatched to any gene: 8.

The V and J genes are TRBV5-1 and TRBJ2-2, with 7 nucleotides matching TRBD1. From germline, CDR1 is SGHRS and CDR2 YFSETQ. CDR3 length: 15 residues. V trimming: 7 bases; J trimming: 2 bases; junction bases outside the gene matches: 8. The CDR3 loop is CASGTGQINTGELFF. The CDR3 region has the DNA TGCGCCAGCGGTACGGGACAGATAAACACCGGGGAGCTGTTTTTT.

This sequence joins TRBV2 and TRBJ1-2; 9 bases align to TRBD1. CDR1 is SNHLY and CDR2 is FYNNEI in the germline V gene. The CDR3 extends over 13 amino acids. Losses at the gene ends were 5 bases for V and 8 bases for J; bases not matched to a gene: 6. The CDR3 bases are TGTGCCAGCAGTAGGGACAGGGAGGGAGGCTACACCTTC. As protein: CASSRDREGGYTF. The complete variable domain, with remaining parts taken from reference TRBV2 and TRBJ1-2, reads EPEVTQTPSHQVTQMGQEVILRCVPISNHLYFYWYRQILGQKVEFLVSFYNNEISEKSEIFDDQFSVERPDGSNFTLKIRSTKLEDSAMYFCASSRDREGGYTFGSGTRLTVV.

This clone has just one count. V usage is TRBV5-4 and J usage is TRBJ2-1, with TRBD2 matching over 11 bases. Looked up from germline, CDR1 is SGHNT and CDR2 is YYREEE (reference sequence). J was trimmed by 4 bases and V by 5 bases; bases with no gene match: 8. The CDR3 runs to 16 residues. In DNA form, the CDR3 reads TGTGCCAGCAGTCCGTTAGCGGGGGGGGATTACAATGAGCAGTTCTTC. This codes for CASSPLAGGDYNEQFF. The full variable domain, its missing parts supplied by reference TRBV5-4 and TRBJ2-1, is ETGVTQSPTHLIKTRGQQVTLRCSSQSGHNTVSWYQQALGQGPQFIFQYYREEENGRGNFPPRFSGLQFPNYSSELNVNALELDDSALYLCASSPLAGGDYNEQFFGPGTRLTVL.

J is TRBJ1-2 and V is TRBV5-1, with 10 bases identical to TRBD1. The CDR3 spans 15 residues. V was clipped by 8 bases and J by 2 bases; unmatched bases: 9. Germline-derived CDR1 and CDR2 are SGHRS and YFSETQ. The chain's CDR3 is CASSPGQGFNYGYTF. CDR3 sequence (DNA): TGCGCCAGTTCCCCGGGACAGGGGTTCAACTATGGCTACACCTTC.

As concerns this clone: In the same sample, other DNA sequences code for this CDR3. The chain couples TRBV10-3 to TRBJ1-6, with a possible D match to TRBD1 (5 bases). This CDR3 has 15 amino acids. V was clipped by 0 bases and J by 5 bases, with 8 bases between them. The germline gives CDR1 ENHRY, CDR2 SYGVKD. DNA for the CDR3: TGTGCCATCAGTGAGTCAAGACAGAATAATTCACCCCTCCACTTT. Translating gives CAISESRQNNSPLHF.

The genes are TRBV5-4 and TRBJ2-2, with D perhaps matching TRBD2 (6 bases). Germline V gene sequence: CDR1 SGHNT, CDR2 YYREEE (reference sequence). Trimming shortened V by 0 bases and J by 1 base, and 7 bases separated the two germline ends. The length of the CDR3 is 15 residues. The DNA for the CDR3 is TGTGCCAGCAGCTTGGCGGGGGTGAACACCGGGGAGCTGTTTTTT. Translation gives CASSLAGVNTGELFF.

DNA of the CDR3: TGCGCCAGCAGTGAGAGGGGCAGGGGGCCTATTCGCTCCGATACGCAGTATTTT. Residues: CASSERGRGPIRSDTQYF. V is TRBV10-1 and J is TRBJ2-3; TRBD1 matches at 8 bases. Germline V CDR1 and CDR2: WNHNN, SYGVQD (reference sequence). The ends lost 2 bases at V and 6 bases at J; junction bases unmatched: 16. CDR3 length: 18 amino acids.

This chain links TRBV7-9 with TRBJ2-3, with a weak D call TRBD2 (6 bases). V shed 2 bases and J shed 0 bases, with 15 bases lying between them. The germline V gene has CDR1 SEHNR and CDR2 FQNEAQ (reference sequence). This CDR3 has 17 residues. CDR3 amino acids: CASSLSGSGASTDTQYF. CDR3 nucleotides: TGTGCCAGCAGCTTATCCGGGAGCGGAGCTAGCACAGATACGCAGTATTTT. Looking up the rest from reference TRBV7-9 and TRBJ2-3 gives the full variable domain: DTGVSQNPRHKITKRGQNVTFRCDPISEHNRLYWYRQTLGQGPEFLTYFQNEAQLEKSRLLSDRFSAERPKGSFSTLEIQRTEQGDSAMYLCASSLSGSGASTDTQYFGPGTRLTVL.

The chain employs TRBV6-2 or TRBV6-3 and TRBJ2-3; 7 bases agree with TRBD2. The junction had 16 bases not matched to a gene; V was cut back by 5 bases and J by 8 bases. The CDR3 spans 16 residues. Germline values: CDR1 MNHEY, CDR2 SVGEGT. Written as DNA, the CDR3 is TGTGCCAGCAGTCCCATCGCGGGAGAATCCCCCGGTACGCAGTATTTT. It encodes CASSPIAGESPGTQYF.

This chain links TRBV5-1 with TRBJ1-2; D perhaps matches TRBD1 (5 bases). Per germline, CDR1 SGHRS and CDR2 YFSETQ. The CDR3 runs to 13 residues. Trimming removed 4 bases at V and 3 bases at J, with 10 bases between. The DNA for the CDR3 is TGCGCCAGCAGCCCCGGGGGTGACTATGGCTACACCTTC. Translated, it gives CASSPGGDYGYTF.

J is TRBJ1-2 and V is TRBV9; D remains unclear. The CDR3 totals 13 residues. Germline lookup yields CDR1 SGDLS and CDR2 YYNGEE. The V end lost 3 bases, the J end lost 10 bases, and 16 bases lay between the germline ends. The CDR3 reads CASSATDPRYYTF. DNA for the CDR3: TGTGCCAGCAGCGCGACTGATCCGAGGTACTACACCTTC. Full variable domain (rest looked up from reference TRBV9 and TRBJ1-2): DSGVTQTPKHLITATGQRVTLRCSPRSGDLSVYWYQQSLDQGLQFLIQYYNGEERAKGNILERFSAQQFPDLHSELNLSSLELGDSALYFCASSATDPRYYTFGSGTRLTVV.

The table lists this clone with a few counts. The V and J genes are TRBV4-2 and TRBJ2-5; TRBD2 matches at 12 bases. The CDR3 consists of 19 residues. Germline CDR1 LGHNA, CDR2 YNFKEQ. V shed 2 bases, J shed 1 base, and the junction held 11 bases outside the gene matches. The CDR3 here is CASSQLGQTSGGFQETQYF. In DNA, the CDR3 is TGTGCCAGCAGCCAACTTGGACAGACTAGCGGGGGCTTCCAAGAGACCCAGTACTTC.

The chain uses TRBV13 and TRBJ2-7; 8 positions match TRBD1. Germline values: CDR1 PRHDT, CDR2 FYEKMQ (reference sequence). V dropped 4 bases and J dropped 1; count of bases not matched to a gene: 3. CDR3 length: 14 residues. CDR3 loop: CASSSGQGSYEQYV. CDR3 DNA: TGTGCCAGCAGCTCCGGACAGGGATCCTACGAGCAGTACGTC.

In its sample, this clone was seen a few times. CDR3 amino acids: CASSIGQGNGHEQFF. The CDR3, as DNA: TGTGCCAGTAGTATAGGCCAGGGTAATGGCCATGAGCAGTTCTTC. V usage is TRBV19 and J usage is TRBJ2-1; weak D call: TRBD1 (5 bases). Trimming removed 1 base from V and 8 bases from J, with 15 bases in between. The CDR3 is 15 residues long. Per germline, CDR1 LNHDA and CDR2 SQIVND (reference sequence).